The T cell receptor beta chain under discussion was sequenced for a study of blood T cell repertoires in COVID-19. The CDR3 loop spans 14 amino acids. The germline V gene encodes CDR1 GTSNPN and CDR2 SVGIG (reference sequence). The V segment lost 0 bases and the J segment 6 bases; nucleotides outside the gene matches: 6. Clones were sequenced by immunoSEQ multiplex PCR, and TCRdb holds only the in-frame ones, with some missing. This sample yields fewer than 80,000 clones, of which around 74% are seen a single time; 5% to 6% belongs to the top ten. The sequencing sample was made of peripheral blood. The TCR was taken from a woman of 80 years or more with active or convalescent COVID-19. The chain joins TRBV30 to TRBJ1-1, with 8 bases matching TRBD1. CDR3: CAWSVDPGGAEAFF. The CDR3 coding sequence is TGTGCCTGGAGTGTAGATCCAGGGGGCGCTGAAGCTTTCTTT.